This TCR beta chain was observed in a study of cytomegalovirus exposure and HLA in healthy donors. The CDR3 contains 11 residues. In germline, CDR1 is SQVTM, CDR2 ANQGSEA. With V trimmed by 4 bases and J by 8 bases, 3 bases remained unmatched. PCR employed 60 Vbeta and 13 Jbeta primers. Repertoires were generated with immunoSEQ multiplex PCR, while TCRdb's copy carries only in-frame clones and drops some. The sample consists of fewer than 200,000 clones, approximately 78% of them appearing once. This chain joins TRBV29-1 and TRBJ1-2, with 8 bases matching TRBD1. The receptor was isolated from a girl aged 2-10 years in good health and CMV-seropositive. Sequences were obtained from PBMCs. For the CDR3, the DNA is TGCAGCGTTGTGACAGGGGAAGGCTACACCTTC. This encodes CSVVTGEGYTF.